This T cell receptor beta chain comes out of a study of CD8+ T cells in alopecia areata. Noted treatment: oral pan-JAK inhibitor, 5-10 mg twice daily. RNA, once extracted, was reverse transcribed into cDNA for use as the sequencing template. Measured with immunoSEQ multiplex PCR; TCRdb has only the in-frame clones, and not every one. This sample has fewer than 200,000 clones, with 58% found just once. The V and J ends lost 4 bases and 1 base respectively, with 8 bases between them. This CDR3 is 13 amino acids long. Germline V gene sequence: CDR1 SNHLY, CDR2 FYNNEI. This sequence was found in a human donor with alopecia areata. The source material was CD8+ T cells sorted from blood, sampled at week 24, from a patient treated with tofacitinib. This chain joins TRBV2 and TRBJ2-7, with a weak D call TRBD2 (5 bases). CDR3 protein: CASSGLQSYEQYF. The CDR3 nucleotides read TGTGCCAGCAGTGGACTACAATCCTACGAGCAGTACTTC.